What follows is one TCR beta chain and its context. Time point meaning: sample taken at primary tumor resection. The study sequenced unsorted whole RNA from tumor, nontumor lung or frozen PBMC. The source of the sample is a study of spatial heterogeneity in lung cancer. On each TCR cDNA molecule, a unique molecular identifier was present. TCRdb re-called the 5' RACE reads through MiXCR, storing one row per CDR3 protein. The profile shows 40,000 to 45,000 distinct CDR3 sequences, about 6.7% of them singletons. V lost 3 bases and J lost 6; bases outside the gene matches: 13. Germline CDR1 SGDLS, CDR2 YYNGEE. The CDR3 is 16 amino acids.

The sequence was collected from a female donor with early-stage non-small cell lung cancer. Sequencing was performed on PBMCs, taken at surgery. The gene calls are TRBV9 and TRBJ1-1, with 8 bases that match TRBD1. CDR3 DNA: TGTGCCAGCAGCGGAGGGACAGGCGGGGATTACGCTGAAGCTTTCTTT. It codes for CASSGGTGGDYAEAFF.